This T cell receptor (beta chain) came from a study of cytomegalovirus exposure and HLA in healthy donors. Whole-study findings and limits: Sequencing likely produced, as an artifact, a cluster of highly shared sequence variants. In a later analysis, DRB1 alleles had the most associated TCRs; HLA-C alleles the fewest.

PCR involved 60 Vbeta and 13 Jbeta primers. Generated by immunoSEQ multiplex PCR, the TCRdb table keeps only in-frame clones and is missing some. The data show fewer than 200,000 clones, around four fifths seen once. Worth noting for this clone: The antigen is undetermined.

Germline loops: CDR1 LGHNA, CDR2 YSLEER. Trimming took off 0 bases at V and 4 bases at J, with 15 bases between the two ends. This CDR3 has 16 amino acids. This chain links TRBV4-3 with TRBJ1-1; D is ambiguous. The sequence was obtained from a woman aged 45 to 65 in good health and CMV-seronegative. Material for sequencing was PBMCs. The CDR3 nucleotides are TGCGCCAGCAGCCAAGATCTACGACACGGATTCACTGAAGCTTTCTTT. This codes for CASSQDLRHGFTEAFF.